The 15 T cell receptor beta chains in this list originate from one sample, sequenced in a study of control samples from healthy donors and cancer patients. Repertoires were generated with immunoSEQ multiplex PCR, while TCRdb's copy carries only in-frame clones and drops some. This table has some 120,000 clones, 88% appearing once. Input material: blood. The receptors originated from an older woman in good health.

The rearrangement uses TRBV5-1 and TRBJ1-2; TRBD1 might be the D (5 bases). V gave up 0 bases and J gave up 4 bases, with 13 bases separating them. The germline V gene encodes CDR1 SGHRS and CDR2 YFSETQ. This CDR3 comprises 15 residues. CDR3 nucleotides: TGCGCCAGCAGCTTGGCTCAGGGATCGGTCTATGGCTACACCTTC. Amino acid sequence: CASSLAQGSVYGYTF.

The chain uses TRBV6-5 and TRBJ2-1; the D gene is possibly TRBD2 (6 bases). Trimming removed 11 bases from V and 5 bases from J, with 16 bases in between. This CDR3 has 13 residues. The V gene's germline CDR1 is MNHEY and CDR2 SVGAGI. The CDR3 DNA reads as TGTGCCGTCCGGAGGGACTCTAACAATGAGCAGTTCTTC. This encodes CAVRRDSNNEQFF.

This rearrangement joins TRBV18 to TRBJ1-1; D unresolved. This CDR3 is built from 13 residues. V lost 0 bases and J 10 bases, leaving 12 bases between the germline ends. CDR1 KGHSH and CDR2 LQKENI come from the germline V gene. Written as DNA, the CDR3 is TGTGCCAGCTCACCACCGAGGATTTATGGAGCTTTCTTT. Translation: CASSPPRIYGAFF.

The J gene is TRBJ2-7, the V gene TRBV18; TRBD2 might be the D (5 bases). The V and J ends lost 3 bases and 0 bases respectively, with 9 bases between them. The CDR3 covers 14 residues. The germline CDR1 and CDR2 sequences are KGHSH and LQKENI. The CDR3 region has the DNA TGTGCCAGCTCACCCATAGCGACCTCCTACGAGCAGTACTTC. Translating it yields CASSPIATSYEQYF.

This chain links TRBV20-1 with TRBJ2-7; tentative D call: TRBD1 (5 bases). V gave up 3 bases and J gave up 7 bases, with 13 bases separating them. This CDR3 region has 12 residues. CDR1 is DFQATT, CDR2 SNEGSKA, per germline (reference sequence). The CDR3 DNA is TGCAGTGCTAGTTGGCAGGGTCGGGAGCAGTACTTC. This translates into CSASWQGREQYF.

The V gene is TRBV2, the J gene TRBJ1-1, with D unresolved. The CDR3 spans 13 residues. CDR1 is SNHLY, CDR2 FYNNEI, per germline. V lost 6 bases and J 13 bases, leaving 21 bases between the germline ends. CDR3 coding DNA: TGTGCCAGCAGACCACGCCCCCTCTCAAGGGATTTCTTT. Translated, it gives CASRPRPLSRDFF. The full variable domain, rest sourced from reference TRBV2 and TRBJ1-1, is EPEVTQTPSHQVTQMGQEVILRCVPISNHLYFYWYRQILGQKVEFLVSFYNNEISEKSEIFDDQFSVERPDGSNFTLKIRSTKLEDSAMYFCASRPRPLSRDFFGQGTRLTVV.

V gene TRBV6-4 combines with J gene TRBJ1-1, with 8 bases that match TRBD1. The germline gives CDR1 MRHNA, CDR2 SNTAGT. The CDR3 is 14 amino acids. Trimming cost V 6 bases and J 5 bases; bases outside gene matches: 8. Here the CDR3 reads CASRNTGGLTEAFF. The CDR3 DNA is TGTGCCAGCAGGAATACAGGGGGATTGACTGAAGCTTTCTTT.

V and J are TRBV11-3 and TRBJ2-1, with 9 nucleotides matching TRBD1. The V segment lost 5 bases and the J segment 7 bases; nucleotides outside the gene matches: 12. The CDR3 covers 16 residues. Germline loops: CDR1 SGHNT, CDR2 YENEEA. The CDR3 protein is CASSPRAGTGRNEQFF. The CDR3 nucleotides are TGTGCCAGCAGCCCCCGGGCCGGGACAGGGCGGAATGAGCAGTTCTTC. The variable domain in full, with the rest retrieved from reference TRBV11-3 and TRBJ2-1, is EAGVVQSPRYKIIEKKQPVAFWCNPISGHNTLYWYLQNLGQGPELLIRYENEEAVDDSQLPKDRFSAERLKGVDSTLKIQPAELGDSAVYLCASSPRAGTGRNEQFFGPGTRLTVL.

The rearrangement uses TRBV4-2 and TRBJ1-3, with a weak D call TRBD1 (6 bases). Per germline, CDR1 LGHNA and CDR2 YNFKEQ. The germline V and J ends were trimmed by 4 bases and 4 bases, with 23 bases remaining between them. The CDR3 extends over 18 amino acids. The CDR3 loop reads CASSPLIHRDLSGNTIYF. The CDR3 DNA reads TGTGCCAGCAGCCCGCTAATCCACAGGGATCTCTCGGGAAACACCATATATTTT.

The chain uses TRBV19 and TRBJ1-5; TRBD1 might be the D (6 bases). This CDR3 is 14 amino acids long. The germline V gene has CDR1 LNHDA and CDR2 SQIVND (reference sequence). V dropped 4 bases and J dropped 5 bases, with 12 bases sitting between them. CDR3 coding DNA: TGTGCCAGTAGTACAGGGGATTGGGATCAGCCCCAGCATTTT. As protein: CASSTGDWDQPQHF.

The table lists this clone with a few counts. The rearrangement links TRBV6-5 to TRBJ1-5; 9 nucleotides align to TRBD1. Germline loops: CDR1 MNHEY, CDR2 SVGAGI. This CDR3 has 16 residues. Germline trimming cut 3 bases from V and 4 bases from J; bases unmatched to any gene: 7. The CDR3 bases are TGTGCCAGCAGTTATAGATTCGGGACAGGGAATCAGCCCCAGCATTTT. Its translation: CASSYRFGTGNQPQHF.

The J gene is TRBJ2-7, the V gene TRBV5-1; D possibly corresponds to TRBD2 (6 bases). Trimming stripped 0 bases from V and 6 bases from J, with 13 bases between. CDR1 and CDR2 (germline): SGHRS, YFSETQ. The CDR3 is made up of 14 amino acids. The CDR3 is CASSLGPGVLEQYF. CDR3 in DNA: TGCGCCAGCAGCTTGGGTCCGGGGGTGCTCGAGCAGTACTTC.

This chain links TRBV27 with TRBJ2-3, with TRBD2 matching 11 bases. Germline lookup yields CDR1 MNHEY and CDR2 SMNVEV (reference sequence). CDR3 length equals 16 residues. With V trimmed by 7 bases and J by 5 bases, 11 bases remained unmatched. CDR3 sequence: CASTRSGGALGDTQYF. The CDR3 nucleotides are TGTGCCAGCACCCGTAGCGGGGGGGCCTTGGGAGATACGCAGTATTTT.

The rearrangement links TRBV7-9 to TRBJ1-4; 12 bases match TRBD1. The germline V gene has CDR1 SEHNR and CDR2 FQNEAQ (reference sequence). This CDR3 is built from 13 residues. Trimming took 10 bases from V and 11 from J; bases not matched to a gene: 8. CDR3 in amino acids: CATEGQGAYKLFF. DNA of the CDR3: TGTGCCACCGAGGGACAGGGGGCATACAAACTGTTTTTT.

The chain couples TRBV10-3 to TRBJ2-4, with D perhaps being TRBD1 or TRBD2 (5 bases each). The CDR3 is made up of 16 amino acids. The V and J ends lost 1 base and 0 bases respectively, with 10 bases between them. Germline V gives CDR1 ENHRY, CDR2 SYGVKD. CDR3 in amino acids: CAISEWGSLAKNIQYF. As DNA, the CDR3 is TGTGCCATCAGTGAGTGGGGGTCGCTAGCCAAAAACATTCAGTACTTC.